The 16 T cell receptor beta chains given below trace back to one sample, sequenced in a study of blood T cell repertoires in COVID-19 (TCRdb year 2020). Library method: the immunoSEQ multiplex PCR assay. The table was pulled from immuneACCESS by TCRdb, which kept in-frame rearrangements only. Such tables lose some clones; where checked, under half of the loss comes from unresolved V genes, and the rest has no known cause. The sample includes about 230,000 clones, with approximately 89% observed a single time. Jointly, the top ten make up 3% to 4% of the sample. Sequencing was done on a sample of PBMCs or T cells enriched from blood (not recorded which). The receptors shown here come from a woman younger than 45 with acute COVID-19.

The chain uses TRBV5-6 and TRBJ2-7, with no clear D. Germline V CDR1 and CDR2: SGHDT, YYEEEE. Trimming cost V 9 bases and J 5 bases, with 21 bases left between them. This CDR3 has 14 amino acids. CDR3 amino acids: CATHGGVRNNEQYF. CDR3 sequence (DNA): TGTGCCACCCACGGCGGAGTGAGGAACAACGAGCAGTACTTC.

The chain carries TRBV7-2 and TRBJ2-1; 9 positions agree with TRBD1. The CDR3 sequence is 14 residues long. After removal of 6 bases from V and 7 bases from J, the junction contained 7 bases not matched to a gene. CDR1 is SGHTA and CDR2 is FQGNSA in the germline V gene. The CDR3 DNA sequence: TGTGCCAGCAGACAAGGGACAGGGATAAATGAGCAGTTCTTC. The encoded protein is CASRQGTGINEQFF.

The chain carries TRBV2 and TRBJ1-3; D remains ambiguous. From germline, CDR1 is SNHLY and CDR2 FYNNEI. CDR3 length equals 21 residues. V lost 6 bases and J lost 2, with 32 bases in between. The CDR3 DNA is TGTGCCAGCAGCGCGTCAATTTTGAATACCGGTGCTGGTACGGCTGGAAACACCATATATTTT. This encodes CASSASILNTGAGTAGNTIYF.

The chain has TRBV5-1 and TRBJ1-6; 9 bases are a match to TRBD1. Unmatched junction bases numbered 19, after V lost 4 bases and J lost 8 bases. Germline V lookup: CDR1 SGHRS, CDR2 YFSETQ. This CDR3 region has 19 residues. CDR3 sequence: CASSVTDTGGTGNHSPLHF. For the CDR3, the DNA is TGCGCCAGCAGCGTGACAGATACAGGGGGCACGGGGAATCATTCACCCCTCCACTTT.

The V call is TRBV4-2, the J call TRBJ2-2, with D perhaps TRBD1 (6 bases). This CDR3 comprises 15 residues. In germline, CDR1 is LGHNA, CDR2 YNFKEQ. The V gene lost 3 bases and the J gene lost 1 base, with 9 bases spanning the gap. Here the CDR3 DNA reads TGTGCCAGCAGCCAGCAGGGACAGAACACCGGGGAGCTGTTTTTT. Translating gives CASSQQGQNTGELFF.

V is TRBV11-2 and J is TRBJ2-1; D possibly corresponds to TRBD2 (5 bases). CDR1 is SGHAT and CDR2 is FQNNGV in the germline V gene. V lost 5 bases and J 8 bases, leaving 25 bases between the germline ends. The CDR3 loop spans 17 amino acids. The DNA for the CDR3 is TGTGCCAGCAGCCCGACTCCGGGGTTGACTCCGGCGGATGAGCAGTTCTTC. It translates to CASSPTPGLTPADEQFF.

This chain connects TRBV6-2 or TRBV6-3 to TRBJ1-2; 9 positions match TRBD1. The CDR3 is 13 residues long. Trimming took 6 bases from V and 7 from J; bases not matched to a gene: 6. The germline V gene has CDR1 MNHEY and CDR2 SVGEGT. CDR3 DNA: TGTGCCAGCAGCGGACAGGGGAGCGGTGGCTACACCTTC. Residues: CASSGQGSGGYTF.

This clone came up a few times. V is TRBV4-1 and J is TRBJ2-5, with TRBD2 matching 9 bases. Losses at the gene ends were 4 bases for V and 2 bases for J; bases not matched to a gene: 8. This CDR3 comprises 16 residues. Germline-derived CDR1 and CDR2 are MGHRA and YSYEKL. The CDR3 region is CASSLGWLAGQETQYF. CDR3 in DNA: TGCGCCAGCAGCCTAGGTTGGCTAGCGGGGCAAGAGACCCAGTACTTC.

The table lists this clone with a count of one. This rearrangement joins TRBV3-1 (or the pseudogene TRBV3-2) to TRBJ1-2, with TRBD1 matching over 7 bases. Germline loops: CDR1 LGHDT, CDR2 YNNKEL (reference sequence). There are 14 residues in the CDR3. J lost 7 bases, V lost 4 bases, and 9 bases had no gene match. The CDR3 region has the DNA TGTGCCAGCAGCCTGACCTACAGGGGTAGTGGCTACACCTTC. Its protein product is CASSLTYRGSGYTF.

This clone was seen only once. The chain joins TRBV7-3 to TRBJ2-1; D is uncertain. The germline V gene encodes CDR1 SGHTA and CDR2 FQGTGA. Trimming took off 1 base at V and 0 bases at J, with 7 bases between the two ends. This CDR3 region has 15 residues. CDR3 in DNA: TGTGCCAGCAGCTTAAAAGCTAGCTCCTACAATGAGCAGTTCTTC. Translation gives CASSLKASSYNEQFF.

The CDR3, as DNA: TGCGCCAGCAGTGAGGGGACTACCCTGGGGACAGATACGCAGTATTTT. Its protein is CASSEGTTLGTDTQYF. The J gene is TRBJ2-3, the V gene TRBV10-1, with 7 bases fitting TRBD2. Looked up from germline, CDR1 is WNHNN and CDR2 is SYGVQD (reference sequence). There are 16 residues in the CDR3. V shed 2 bases, J shed 3 bases, and the junction held 8 bases outside the gene matches.

The V call is TRBV9, the J call TRBJ2-2; 8 positions agree with TRBD2. Trimming cost V 2 bases and J 5 bases; bases outside gene matches: 2. The CDR3 consists of 14 residues. Germline-derived CDR1 and CDR2 are SGDLS and YYNGEE. DNA for the CDR3: TGTGCCAGCAGCGTGGCGGGGGGTACCGGGGAGCTGTTTTTT. This gives the protein CASSVAGGTGELFF.

The chain employs TRBV6-5 and TRBJ1-2; 8 positions agree with TRBD1. Germline trimming cut 5 bases from V and 6 bases from J; bases unmatched to any gene: 8. Germline V gene sequence: CDR1 MNHEY, CDR2 SVGAGI. The CDR3 extends over 14 amino acids. The CDR3 DNA reads as TGTGCCAGCAGTCTTCTCCCAGGGGGCCATGGCTACACCTTC. Protein product: CASSLLPGGHGYTF.

V is TRBV28 and J is TRBJ1-2; D not resolved. V lost 8 bases to trimming and J lost 2 bases, with 12 bases between them. Germline assignment: CDR1 MDHEN and CDR2 SYDVKM. There are 13 residues in the CDR3. The CDR3 DNA sequence: TGTGCCAGCGGGATACTAGCCAACTATGGCTACACCTTC. Its translation is CASGILANYGYTF.

The chain has TRBV9 and TRBJ2-7; 7 bases agree with TRBD2. V was clipped by 0 bases and J by 6 bases; unmatched bases: 6. Germline CDR1 is SGDLS and CDR2 is YYNGEE. The CDR3 sequence is 14 residues long. Written as DNA, the CDR3 is TGTGCCAGCAGCGTAGATCTGGCTAGCGGCGAGCAGTACTTC. It specifies CASSVDLASGEQYF.

The J gene is TRBJ2-7, the V gene TRBV19; D may be TRBD1 (5 bases). The V gene lost 6 bases and the J gene lost 2 bases, with 17 bases spanning the gap. The CDR3 covers 15 residues. The germline V gene has CDR1 LNHDA and CDR2 SQIVND (reference sequence). The CDR3 reads CASRSSREGAYEQYF. CDR3 in DNA: TGTGCCAGTAGGTCATCAAGGGAAGGGGCCTACGAGCAGTACTTC.